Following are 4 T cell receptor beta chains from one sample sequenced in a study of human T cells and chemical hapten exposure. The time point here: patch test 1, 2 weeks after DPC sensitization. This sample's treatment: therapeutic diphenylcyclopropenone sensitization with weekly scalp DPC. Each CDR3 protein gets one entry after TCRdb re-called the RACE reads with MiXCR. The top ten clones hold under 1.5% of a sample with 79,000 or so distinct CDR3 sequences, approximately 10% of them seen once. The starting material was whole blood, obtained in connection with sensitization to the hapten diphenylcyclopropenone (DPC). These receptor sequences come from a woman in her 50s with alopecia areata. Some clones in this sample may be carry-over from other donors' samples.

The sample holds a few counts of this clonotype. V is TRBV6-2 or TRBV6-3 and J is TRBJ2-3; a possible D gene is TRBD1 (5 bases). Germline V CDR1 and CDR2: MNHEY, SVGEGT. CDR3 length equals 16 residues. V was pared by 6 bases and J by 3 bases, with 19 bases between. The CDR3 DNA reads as TGTGCCAGCAGCATACAAGGGGCTGTTTCGACAGATACGCAGTATTTT. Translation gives CASSIQGAVSTDTQYF.

The CDR3 sequence: CASSATSFGGTQYF. DNA of the CDR3: TGTGCCAGCAGCGCCACCAGTTTCGGAGGCACGCAGTATTTT. V is TRBV9 and J is TRBJ2-3; TRBD2 is a possible D gene (5 bases). This CDR3 has 14 amino acids. V was trimmed by 3 bases and J by 9 bases, leaving 17 bases between them. Germline CDR1 is SGDLS and CDR2 is YYNGEE.

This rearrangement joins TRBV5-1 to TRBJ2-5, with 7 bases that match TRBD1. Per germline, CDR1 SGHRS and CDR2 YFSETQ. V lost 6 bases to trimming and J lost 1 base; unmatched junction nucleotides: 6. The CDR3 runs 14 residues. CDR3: CASMRTGVQETQYF. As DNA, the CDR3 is TGCGCCAGCATGAGAACAGGGGTCCAAGAGACCCAGTACTTC. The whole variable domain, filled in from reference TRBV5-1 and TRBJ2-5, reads KAGVTQTPRYLIKTRGQQVTLSCSPISGHRSVSWYQQTPGQGLQFLFEYFSETQRNKGNFPGRFSGRQFSNSRSEMNVSTLELGDSALYLCASMRTGVQETQYFGPGTRLLVL.

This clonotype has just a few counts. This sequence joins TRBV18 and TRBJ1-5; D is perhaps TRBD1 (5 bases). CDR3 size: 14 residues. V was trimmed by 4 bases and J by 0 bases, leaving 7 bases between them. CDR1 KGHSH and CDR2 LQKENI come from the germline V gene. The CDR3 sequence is CASSRTNSNQPQHF. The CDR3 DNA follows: TGTGCCAGCTCACGGACAAATAGCAATCAGCCCCAGCATTTT.